This T cell receptor beta chain emerged from a study of blood T cells in healthy people across ages. Sample-barcoded 5' priming and a J-beta primer mix drove a second PCR of 7 to 11 cycles. Via MiXCR, TCRdb re-called the 5' RACE reads, giving one row per CDR3 protein. The table shows about 1.6 million distinct CDR3 sequences, with about 31% occurring only once. The CDR3 covers 10 residues. Trimming pared 6 bases from V and 10 bases from J, leaving 10 bases between. The germline V gene has CDR1 SQVTM and CDR2 ANQGSEA. Donors gave around 10 milliliters of peripheral blood apiece. The chain uses TRBV29-1 and TRBJ2-1; D is unresolved. Sample: blood. This clonotype was obtained from a woman aged 25 to 39 in good health. The CDR3 DNA is TGCAGCGTGGTACTTGTAGAGCAGTTCTTC. Its translation is CSVVLVEQFF.